The source of this T cell receptor (beta chain) is a study of beta chain features in type 1 diabetes. Turning to the study itself: Analysis included 95 million to 140 million sorted cells drawn from all samples.

Once sorted, every population was more than 98% pure. About this clone: No antigen is known for it.

The V end lost 6 bases, the J end lost 3 bases, and 11 bases lay between the germline ends. From germline, CDR1 is SQVTM and CDR2 ANQGSEA. This CDR3 has 12 residues. Study-wide points: Naive, central memory and Treg TCRB repertoires appeared more alike in patients than in healthy donors. VDJ junctions in type 1 diabetes patients carried more deletions and fewer insertions.

Sequencing targeted expressed TCRB transcripts, as all isolated RNA had been reverse transcribed. Sequencing used immunoSEQ multiplex PCR; TCRdb keeps in-frame clones, though not all of them. The table includes 150,000 to 160,000 clones, 11% detected once. The origin of this receptor is a man between 18 and 29 years old in good health. The chain is built from TRBV29-1 and TRBJ2-5, with no clear D. Sequenced input: central memory CD4+ T cells from blood. CDR3 coding DNA: TGCAGCGTACTTAGCCCCAAAGAGACCCAGTACTTC. This sequence encodes CSVLSPKETQYF.